This is a list of T cell receptor beta chains from one sample in a study of OX40 agonist ivuxolimab in advanced cancers. TCRdb's copy holds only in-frame clones and misses some; the assay was immunoSEQ multiplex PCR. The repertoire holds 50,000 to 65,000 clones, with more than 80% as singletons. The sequenced sample was CD4+ or CD8+ T cells sorted from blood, obtained in a trial of the OX40 agonist ivuxolimab. The receptors stem from an adult with an advanced solid tumor such as melanoma, head and neck, liver or kidney cancer. CDR3s include the opening cysteine and the closing phenylalanine or tryptophan. Only part of the rows carry a size: once, few, many, or a class if the clone is expanded.

>16|NA|TRBV2|TRBJ1-1
CASSADRGPRGTEAFF
>14|NA|TRBV7-2|TRBJ2-5
CASSLGTLQETQYF
>17|once|TRBV5-1|TRBJ1-4
CASSLDSPREGSEKLFF
>14|once|TRBV7-9|TRBJ1-1
CASSLVPANTEAFF
>14|NA|TRBV19|TRBJ2-7
CASTTRDRPYEQYF
>14|once|TRBV5-1|TRBJ1-6
CASSLGTDNSPLHF
>17|NA|TRBV21-1|TRBJ1-5
CASSRCMTGTSNQPQHF
>16|NA|TRBV6-5|TRBJ2-1
CASSYSRDEGGNEQFF
>12|few|TRBV27|TRBJ1-2
CASSQNRDGYTF
>15|NA|TRBV7-3|TRBJ2-5
CASSLTASGRETQYF
>15|NA|TRBV4-1|TRBJ2-1
CASSQGGTIGNEQFF
>16|once|TRBV6-5|TRBJ2-7
CASSFLRTGATYEQYF
>15|NA|TRBV21-1|TRBJ2-1
CASSHSGGAKNEQFF
>14|NA|TRBV4-2|TRBJ1-2
CASSLAGGHYGYTF
>15|NA|TRBV27|TRBJ2-5
CASTRAGGRIETQYF